The sequence of this TCR beta chain was determined in a study of blood T cells in healthy people across ages. Germline lookup yields CDR1 MDHEN and CDR2 SYDVKM. This CDR3 region has 13 residues. V trimming: 7 bases; J trimming: 6 bases; junction bases outside the gene matches: 5. Then a second PCR, running roughly 7 to 11 cycles, was carried out with a sample-barcoded 5' primer and a J-beta primer mix. TCRdb independently ran MiXCR on the 5' RACE reads; one entry per CDR3 protein. Of 1.5 million to 2 million distinct CDR3 sequences in the sample, 28% were seen once. V usage is TRBV28 and J usage is TRBJ2-3, with 9 bases aligning to TRBD1. This TCR came from a woman in her twenties or thirties in good health. The sequencing sample was made of blood. The DNA of the CDR3 is TGTGCCAGCAAGGGACAGGGAGGTGATACGCAGTATTTT. It specifies CASKGQGGDTQYF.